This entry lists 14 T cell receptor beta chains sequenced from one sample in a study of blood T cell repertoires in COVID-19. Clones were read by immunoSEQ multiplex PCR, and TCRdb kept only the in-frame ones, dropping some. Of 150,000 to 200,000 clones in the sample, over 75% are singletons; the top ten hold 8% to 13%. The sample was PBMCs or T cells enriched from blood (not recorded which). The receptors were gathered from a man in his fifties or sixties who had recovered from COVID-19.

V gene TRBV6-2 or TRBV6-3 combines with J gene TRBJ2-1; D is perhaps TRBD2 (5 bases). The germline V gene has CDR1 MNHEY and CDR2 SVGEGT. The CDR3 runs to 15 residues. The V gene lost 4 bases and the J gene lost 2 bases, with 12 bases spanning the gap. The CDR3 sequence: CASSSIASPYNEQFF. CDR3 DNA: TGTGCCAGCAGTTCAATAGCGAGTCCCTACAATGAGCAGTTCTTC.

This rearrangement joins TRBV6-4 to TRBJ2-1; 8 nucleotides align to TRBD2. Trimming cost V 4 bases and J 8 bases; bases outside gene matches: 16. Germline lookup yields CDR1 MRHNA and CDR2 SNTAGT. The length of the CDR3 is 17 residues. The CDR3 protein is CASSVDWGTRGMDEQFF. The CDR3 DNA sequence: TGTGCCAGCAGTGTTGACTGGGGGACTAGGGGGATGGATGAGCAGTTCTTC.

This chain joins TRBV5-1 and TRBJ2-7; 7 nucleotides line up with TRBD1. This CDR3 spans 15 amino acids. Trimming took 4 bases from V and 0 from J; bases not matched to a gene: 7. Germline assignment: CDR1 SGHRS and CDR2 YFSETQ. CDR3 nucleotide sequence: TGCGCCAGCAGCGTCGGGACAGCAACCTCCTACGAGCAGTACTTC. Encoded protein: CASSVGTATSYEQYF.

The CDR3 DNA sequence: TGTGCCAGCAGCCCAGCACGACACCACACTGAAGCTTTCTTT. Translated, it gives CASSPARHHTEAFF. This chain uses TRBV6-5 with TRBJ1-1; D ambiguous. V lost 6 bases and J lost 3, with 14 bases in between. Germline V gene sequence: CDR1 MNHEY, CDR2 SVGAGI. The CDR3 totals 14 residues.

This chain connects TRBV28 to TRBJ1-2; 9 nucleotides line up with TRBD1. V dropped 4 bases and J dropped 4; count of bases not matched to a gene: 4. Germline CDR1 MDHEN, CDR2 SYDVKM. The CDR3 is 14 amino acids. This CDR3 is CASSSGQGIYGYTF. The CDR3 DNA is TGTGCCAGCAGTTCGGGACAGGGAATCTATGGCTACACCTTC.

The chain links TRBV18 to TRBJ1-1; perhaps TRBD1 as D (5 bases). CDR1 is KGHSH, CDR2 LQKENI, per germline. The CDR3 spans 13 residues. The germline V and J ends were trimmed by 3 bases and 3 bases, with 8 bases remaining between them. The CDR3 coding sequence is TGTGCCAGCTCACCCAGGGTGGACACTGAAGCTTTCTTT. This sequence encodes CASSPRVDTEAFF.

The V gene is TRBV5-1, the J gene TRBJ2-3; weak D call: TRBD2 (5 bases). Germline CDR1 reads SGHRS; CDR2 reads YFSETQ. V was pared by 0 bases and J by 9 bases, with 14 bases between. The CDR3 loop spans 14 amino acids. Here the CDR3 reads CASSLGGSPETQYF. The CDR3, as DNA: TGCGCCAGCAGCTTGGGTGGGAGCCCTGAGACGCAGTATTTT. The whole variable domain, filled in from reference TRBV5-1 and TRBJ2-3, reads KAGVTQTPRYLIKTRGQQVTLSCSPISGHRSVSWYQQTPGQGLQFLFEYFSETQRNKGNFPGRFSGRQFSNSRSEMNVSTLELGDSALYLCASSLGGSPETQYFGPGTRLTVL.

This chain connects TRBV5-6 to TRBJ2-6; a weak D match, TRBD1 (5 bases). V was trimmed by 5 bases and J by 9 bases, leaving 15 bases between them. The germline gives CDR1 SGHDT, CDR2 YYEEEE. This CDR3 is built from 14 residues. This CDR3 reads CASRDISQSNVLTF. The CDR3 DNA reads as TGTGCCAGCAGGGACATAAGCCAGAGCAACGTCCTGACTTTC.

The V call is TRBV11-3, the J call TRBJ2-1; D might be TRBD2 (6 bases). CDR3 length: 14 amino acids. Per the germline V gene, CDR1 is SGHNT and CDR2 is YENEEA. Trimming cost V 5 bases and J 5 bases, with 13 bases left between them. CDR3 coding DNA: TGTGCCAGCAGCAGAGGGACGGGAGACAATGAGCAGTTCTTC. Its protein is CASSRGTGDNEQFF.

This clone was counted once. V is TRBV30 and J is TRBJ1-6; TRBD1 agrees at 7 bases. Trimming removed 3 bases from V and 12 bases from J; junction bases left unmatched: 8. CDR3 length equals 13 residues. Germline lookup yields CDR1 GTSNPN and CDR2 SVGIG (reference sequence). This CDR3 is CAWRVPYRGPLHF. Written as DNA, the CDR3 is TGTGCCTGGAGGGTACCCTACAGGGGACCCCTCCACTTT.

In this sample, this clone turned up once. The chain uses TRBV18 and TRBJ2-7; TRBD2 might be the D (6 bases). This CDR3 has 15 amino acids. V was shortened by 0 bases and J by 7 bases, with 16 bases between the two germline ends. CDR1 and CDR2 (germline): KGHSH, LQKENI. The CDR3 sequence is CASSPPAGNGGEQYF. CDR3 coding DNA: TGTGCCAGCTCACCACCGGCGGGGAACGGGGGAGAGCAGTACTTC.

Comment on this clone: The sample contains more than one DNA sequence encoding this CDR3. This chain uses TRBV6-5 with TRBJ2-2; a weak D match, TRBD2 (5 bases). From germline, CDR1 is MNHEY and CDR2 SVGAGI. The CDR3 runs to 13 residues. The ends were cut back, 7 bases at V and 3 bases at J, with 9 bases in the middle. CDR3 loop: CASTGRDTGELFF. In DNA form, the CDR3 reads TGTGCCAGCACCGGGCGGGACACCGGGGAGCTGTTTTTT.

The chain combines TRBV6-5 with TRBJ2-5; 7 bases match TRBD1. CDR3 length: 15 amino acids. Germline CDR1 and CDR2: MNHEY and SVGAGI. J was trimmed by 3 bases and V by 1 base; bases with no gene match: 5. The DNA of the CDR3 is TGTGCCAGCAGTTACTGGGACAGCCGAAAAGAGACCCAGTACTTC. Encoded protein: CASSYWDSRKETQYF.

The rearrangement links TRBV2 to TRBJ1-4, with a tentative D call TRBD1 (6 bases). Trimming removed 2 bases at V and 2 bases at J, with 27 bases between. This CDR3 is built from 21 residues. CDR1 and CDR2 (germline): SNHLY, FYNNEI. The CDR3 region has the DNA TGTGCCAGCAGTGAACCCTATCTGGAGACAGGTCGACATCAGACTAATGAAAAACTGTTTTTT. Translated: CASSEPYLETGRHQTNEKLFF.